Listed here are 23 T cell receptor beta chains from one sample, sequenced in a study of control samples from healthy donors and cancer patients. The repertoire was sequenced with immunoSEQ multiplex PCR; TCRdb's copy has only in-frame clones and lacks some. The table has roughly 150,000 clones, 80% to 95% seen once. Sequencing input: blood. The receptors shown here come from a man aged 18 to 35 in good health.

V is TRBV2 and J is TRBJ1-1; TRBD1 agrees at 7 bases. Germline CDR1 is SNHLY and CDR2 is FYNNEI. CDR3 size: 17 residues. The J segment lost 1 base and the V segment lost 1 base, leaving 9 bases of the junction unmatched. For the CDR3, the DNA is TGTGCCAGCAGTGAAGGGAGTATAGGGGGCGCGAACACTGAAGCTTTCTTT. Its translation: CASSEGSIGGANTEAFF.

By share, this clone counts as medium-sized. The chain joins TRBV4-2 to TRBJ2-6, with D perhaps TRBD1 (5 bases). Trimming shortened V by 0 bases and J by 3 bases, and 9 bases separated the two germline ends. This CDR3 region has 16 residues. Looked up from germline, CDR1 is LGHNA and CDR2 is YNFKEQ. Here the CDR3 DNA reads TGTGCCAGCAGCCAAGATCCCCAGGGTGGGGCCAACGTCCTGACTTTC. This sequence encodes CASSQDPQGGANVLTF.

Here the CDR3 DNA reads TGTGCCAGCAGTTTAAGTTTGACTAGCGCAGACACAGATACGCAGTATTTT. Protein product: CASSLSLTSADTDTQYF. This rearrangement joins TRBV28 to TRBJ2-3; 8 positions agree with TRBD2. Germline CDR1 and CDR2: MDHEN and SYDVKM. Unmatched junction bases numbered 9, after V lost 2 bases and J lost 2 bases. The CDR3 is made up of 17 amino acids.

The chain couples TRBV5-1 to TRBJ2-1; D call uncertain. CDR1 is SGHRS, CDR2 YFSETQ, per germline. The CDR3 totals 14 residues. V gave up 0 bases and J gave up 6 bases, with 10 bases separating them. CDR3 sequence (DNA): TGCGCCAGCAGCTTGGGCCTTACCCTCAATGAGCAGTTCTTC. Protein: CASSLGLTLNEQFF.

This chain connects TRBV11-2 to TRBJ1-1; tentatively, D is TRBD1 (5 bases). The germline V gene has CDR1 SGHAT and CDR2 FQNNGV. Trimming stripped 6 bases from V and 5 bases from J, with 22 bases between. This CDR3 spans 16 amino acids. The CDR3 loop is CASSPTRTPRGTEAFF. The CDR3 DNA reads TGTGCCAGCAGTCCTACCCGAACACCTCGGGGGACTGAAGCTTTCTTT. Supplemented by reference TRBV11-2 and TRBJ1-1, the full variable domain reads EAGVAQSPRYKIIEKRQSVAFWCNPISGHATLYWYQQILGQGPKLLIQFQNNGVVDDSQLPKDRFSAERLKGVDSTLKIQPAKLEDSAVYLCASSPTRTPRGTEAFFGQGTRLTVV.

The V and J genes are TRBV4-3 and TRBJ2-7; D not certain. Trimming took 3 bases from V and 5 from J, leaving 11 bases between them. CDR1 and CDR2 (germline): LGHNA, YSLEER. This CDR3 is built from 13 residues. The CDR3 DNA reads TGCGCCAGCAGCCAGATCCATCTTGACGAGCAGTACTTC. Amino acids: CASSQIHLDEQYF.

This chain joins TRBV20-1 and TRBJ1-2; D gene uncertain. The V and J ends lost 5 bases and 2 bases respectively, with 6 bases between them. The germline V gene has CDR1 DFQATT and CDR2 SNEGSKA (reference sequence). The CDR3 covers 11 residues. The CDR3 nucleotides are TGCAGTGCTGGGCCGAACTATGGCTACACCTTC. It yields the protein CSAGPNYGYTF.

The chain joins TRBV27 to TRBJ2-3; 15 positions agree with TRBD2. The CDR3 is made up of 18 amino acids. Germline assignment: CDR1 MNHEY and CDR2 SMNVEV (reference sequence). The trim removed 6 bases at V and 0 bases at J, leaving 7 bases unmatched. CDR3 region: CASSRGLAGGLSTDTQYF. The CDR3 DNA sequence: TGTGCCAGCAGCCGGGGACTAGCGGGAGGTTTAAGCACAGATACGCAGTATTTT.

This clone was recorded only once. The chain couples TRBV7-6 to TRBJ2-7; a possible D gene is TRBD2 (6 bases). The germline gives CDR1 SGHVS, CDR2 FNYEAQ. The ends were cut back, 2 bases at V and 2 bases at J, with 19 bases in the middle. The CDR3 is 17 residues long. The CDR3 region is CASSLLYPLSGTYEQYF. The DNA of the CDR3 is TGTGCCAGCAGCTTATTATACCCCCTTAGCGGCACCTACGAGCAGTACTTC.

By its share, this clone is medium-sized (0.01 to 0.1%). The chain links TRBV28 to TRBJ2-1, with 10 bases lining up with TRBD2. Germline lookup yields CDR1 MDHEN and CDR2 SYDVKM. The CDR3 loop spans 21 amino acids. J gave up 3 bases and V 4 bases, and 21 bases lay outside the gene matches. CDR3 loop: CASSSRASGSYRNLHYNEQFF. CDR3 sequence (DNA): TGTGCCAGCAGTTCCAGGGCTAGCGGGAGTTATAGGAACTTACACTACAATGAGCAGTTCTTC.

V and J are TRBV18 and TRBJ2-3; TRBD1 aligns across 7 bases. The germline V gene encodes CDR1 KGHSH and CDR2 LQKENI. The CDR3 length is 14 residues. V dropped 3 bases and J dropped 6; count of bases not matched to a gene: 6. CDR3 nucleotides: TGTGCCAGCTCACCCGGACAGGTGGTGGATACGCAGTATTTT. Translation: CASSPGQVVDTQYF.

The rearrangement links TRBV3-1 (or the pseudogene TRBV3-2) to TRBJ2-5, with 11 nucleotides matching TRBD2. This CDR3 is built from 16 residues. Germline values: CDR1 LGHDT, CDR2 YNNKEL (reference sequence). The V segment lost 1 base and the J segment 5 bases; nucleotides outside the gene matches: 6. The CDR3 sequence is CASSQVIAGGPETQYF. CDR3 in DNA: TGTGCCAGCAGCCAAGTAATAGCGGGGGGGCCGGAGACCCAGTACTTC.

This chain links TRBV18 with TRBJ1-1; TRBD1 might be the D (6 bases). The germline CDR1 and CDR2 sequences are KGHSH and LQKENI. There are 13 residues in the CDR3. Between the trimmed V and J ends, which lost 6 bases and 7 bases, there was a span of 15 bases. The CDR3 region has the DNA TGTGCCAGCTCGCAACAGGGAAATCGTGAAGCTTTCTTT. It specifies CASSQQGNREAFF.

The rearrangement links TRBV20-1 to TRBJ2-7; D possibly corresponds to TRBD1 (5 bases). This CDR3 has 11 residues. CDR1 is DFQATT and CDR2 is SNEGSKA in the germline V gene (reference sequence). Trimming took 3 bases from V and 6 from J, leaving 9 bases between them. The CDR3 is CSASQGPEQYF. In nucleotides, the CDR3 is TGCAGTGCTAGCCAGGGTCCCGAGCAGTACTTC.

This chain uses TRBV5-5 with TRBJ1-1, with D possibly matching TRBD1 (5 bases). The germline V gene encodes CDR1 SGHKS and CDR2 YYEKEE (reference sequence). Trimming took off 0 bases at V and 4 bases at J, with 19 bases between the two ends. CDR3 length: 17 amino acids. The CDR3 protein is CASSLVLMRAGGTEAFF. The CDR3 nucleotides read TGTGCCAGCAGCTTGGTCCTTATGAGGGCGGGGGGCACTGAAGCTTTCTTT.

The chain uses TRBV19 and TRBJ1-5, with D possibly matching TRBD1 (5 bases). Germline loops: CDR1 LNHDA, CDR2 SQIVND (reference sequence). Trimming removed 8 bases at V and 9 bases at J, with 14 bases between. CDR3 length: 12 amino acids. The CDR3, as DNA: TGTGCCAGTGGGCAGGGTAATTGGCCCCAGCATTTT. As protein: CASGQGNWPQHF.

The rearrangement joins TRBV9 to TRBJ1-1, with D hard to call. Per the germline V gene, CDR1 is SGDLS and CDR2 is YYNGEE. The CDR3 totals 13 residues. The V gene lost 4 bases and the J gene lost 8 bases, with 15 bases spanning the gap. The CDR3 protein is CASSNPPKEEAFF. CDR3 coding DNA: TGTGCCAGCAGCAATCCCCCCAAGGAGGAAGCTTTCTTT.

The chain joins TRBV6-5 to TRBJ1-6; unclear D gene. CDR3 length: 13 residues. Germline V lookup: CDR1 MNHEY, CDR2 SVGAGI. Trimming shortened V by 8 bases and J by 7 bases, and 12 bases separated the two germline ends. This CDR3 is CASCMVPNSPLHF. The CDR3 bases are TGTGCCAGCTGTATGGTACCCAATTCACCCCTCCACTTT.

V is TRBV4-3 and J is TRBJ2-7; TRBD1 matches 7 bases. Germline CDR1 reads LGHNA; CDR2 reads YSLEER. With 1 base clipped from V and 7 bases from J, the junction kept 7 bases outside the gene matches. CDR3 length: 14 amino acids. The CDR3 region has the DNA TGCGCCAGCAGCCAAGCCGTGGGACAGCTGGAGCAGTACTTC. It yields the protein CASSQAVGQLEQYF.

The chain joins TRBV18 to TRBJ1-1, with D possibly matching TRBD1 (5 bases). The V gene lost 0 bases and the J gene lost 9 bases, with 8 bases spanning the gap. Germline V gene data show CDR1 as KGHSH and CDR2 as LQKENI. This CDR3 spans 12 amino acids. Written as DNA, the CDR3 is TGTGCCAGCTCACCACCAGGGGTCAAAGCTTTCTTT. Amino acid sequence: CASSPPGVKAFF.

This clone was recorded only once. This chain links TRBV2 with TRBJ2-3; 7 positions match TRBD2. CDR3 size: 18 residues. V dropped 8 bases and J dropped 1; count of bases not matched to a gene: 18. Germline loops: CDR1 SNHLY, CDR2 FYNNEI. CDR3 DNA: TGTGCCAGCCCAGCGAGACGGGGGGTTGGAGGGGGCACAGATACGCAGTATTTT. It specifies CASPARRGVGGGTDTQYF.

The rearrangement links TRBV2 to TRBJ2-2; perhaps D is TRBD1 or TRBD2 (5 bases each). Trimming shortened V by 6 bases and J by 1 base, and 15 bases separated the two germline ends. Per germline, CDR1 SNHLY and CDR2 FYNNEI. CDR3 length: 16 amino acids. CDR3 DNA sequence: TGTGCCAGCAGCGAACCGGGACCGATGAACACCGGGGAGCTGTTTTTT. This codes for CASSEPGPMNTGELFF.

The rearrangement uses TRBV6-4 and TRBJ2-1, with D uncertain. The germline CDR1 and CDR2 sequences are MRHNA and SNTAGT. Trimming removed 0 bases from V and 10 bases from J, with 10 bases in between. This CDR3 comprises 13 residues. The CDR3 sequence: CASSDSYRSEQFF. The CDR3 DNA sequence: TGTGCCAGCAGTGACTCGTACAGATCGGAGCAGTTCTTC.